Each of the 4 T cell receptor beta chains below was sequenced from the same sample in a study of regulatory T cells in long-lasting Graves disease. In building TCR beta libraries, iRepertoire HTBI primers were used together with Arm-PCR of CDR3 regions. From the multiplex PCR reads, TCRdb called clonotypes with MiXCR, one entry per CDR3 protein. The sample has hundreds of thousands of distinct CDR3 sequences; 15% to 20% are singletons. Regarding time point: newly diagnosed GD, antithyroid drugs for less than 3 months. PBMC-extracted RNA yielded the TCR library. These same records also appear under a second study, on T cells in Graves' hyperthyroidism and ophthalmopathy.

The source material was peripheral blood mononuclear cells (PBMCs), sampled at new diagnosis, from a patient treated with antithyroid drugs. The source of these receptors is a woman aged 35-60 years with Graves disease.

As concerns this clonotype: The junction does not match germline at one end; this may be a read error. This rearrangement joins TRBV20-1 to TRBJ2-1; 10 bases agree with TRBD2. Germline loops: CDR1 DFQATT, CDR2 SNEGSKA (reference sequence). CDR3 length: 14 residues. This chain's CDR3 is CSAGRRIAGGEQSF. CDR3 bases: TGCAGTGCTGGCCGAAGAATAGCGGGAGGTGAGCAGTCCTTC.

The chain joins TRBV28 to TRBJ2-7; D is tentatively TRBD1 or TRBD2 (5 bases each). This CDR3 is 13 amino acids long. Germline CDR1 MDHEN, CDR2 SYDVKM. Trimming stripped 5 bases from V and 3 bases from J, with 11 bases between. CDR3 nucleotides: TGTGCCAGCAGTGACAGCGGTCGCTACGAGCAGTACTTC. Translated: CASSDSGRYEQYF.

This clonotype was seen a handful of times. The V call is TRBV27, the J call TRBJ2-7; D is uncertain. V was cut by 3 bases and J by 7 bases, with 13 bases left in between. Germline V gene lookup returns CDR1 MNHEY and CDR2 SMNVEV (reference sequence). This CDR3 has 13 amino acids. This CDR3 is CASSFASLGEQYF. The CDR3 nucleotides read TGTGCCAGCAGTTTCGCTAGTCTGGGAGAGCAGTACTTC.

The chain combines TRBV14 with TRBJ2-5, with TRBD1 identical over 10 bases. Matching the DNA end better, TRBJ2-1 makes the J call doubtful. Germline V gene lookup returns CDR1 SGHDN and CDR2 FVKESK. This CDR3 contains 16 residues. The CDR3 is CASSQERTGGGNEQFF. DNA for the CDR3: TGTGCCAGCAGCCAAGAGAGGACAGGGGGAGGGAATGAGCAGTTCTTC.